This TCR beta chain originates from a study of T-cell reconstitution after alpha-beta-depleted transplantation in children. General study findings and limits: For some patients, TCRbeta diversity was high at day 60 because of recipient T cells and thymic progenitors that survived.

Library preparation (for TCRbeta) was performed with unique molecular identifiers. TCRdb re-called the PCR reads with MiXCR, one entry per CDR3 protein. The sample carries more than 500,000 distinct CDR3 sequences, about an eighth recorded once. This clonotype turned up a few times. Its antigen is as yet unknown. The sequencing here drew on PBMCs, mostly from graft donor cells, taken 180 days after TCRalphabeta/CD19-depleted stem cell transplant. This TCR derives from a female patient aged 2-10 years who had a stem cell transplant for aplastic anemia, so the T cells may come from the graft donor.

The CDR3 spells CAISDRLPPYLNTGELFF. CDR3 bases: TGTGCCATCAGTGACAGACTACCTCCTTATCTGAACACCGGGGAGCTGTTTTTT. This chain joins TRBV10-3 and TRBJ2-2; D is possibly TRBD2 (5 bases). The ends were cut back, 3 bases at V and 1 base at J, with 18 bases in the middle. This CDR3 contains 18 residues. Germline V CDR1 and CDR2: ENHRY, SYGVKD.